This TCR beta chain stems from a study of T cells after yellow fever vaccination. This CDR3 has 17 amino acids. Germline V gene data show CDR1 as MNHEY and CDR2 as SVGEGT. The V and J ends lost 6 bases and 4 bases, in that order; junction bases with no gene match: 15. General study findings and limits: A secondary response was less intense yet reached its peak sooner, at day 5 versus 15. Only a minor proportion of clonotypes was detected across both CD4 and CD8 compartments. Primary-vaccination clones mostly resurfaced post-booster (about 95% CD4, approximately 89% CD8).

This clonotype was detected a few times. Its antigen is as yet unknown. Template switching with 5'RACE generated the TCR cDNA and added a universal primer site and UMIs. One entry per CDR3 protein, called by TCRdb with MiXCR from the 5' RACE reads. The data show approximately 300,000 distinct CDR3 sequences, 13% seen once. The material was CD4+ T cells sorted from PBMCs, obtained 45 days after the yellow fever booster vaccination. The sequence derives from a man aged 25 to 45 who received the YFV17D yellow fever vaccine. This chain links TRBV6-2 or TRBV6-3 with TRBJ2-7, with TRBD2 matching over 10 bases. Here the CDR3 DNA reads TGTGCCAGCAGCTCCAATAAGTGGACTAGCGGAGCTTACGAGCAGTACTTC. Its protein is CASSSNKWTSGAYEQYF.